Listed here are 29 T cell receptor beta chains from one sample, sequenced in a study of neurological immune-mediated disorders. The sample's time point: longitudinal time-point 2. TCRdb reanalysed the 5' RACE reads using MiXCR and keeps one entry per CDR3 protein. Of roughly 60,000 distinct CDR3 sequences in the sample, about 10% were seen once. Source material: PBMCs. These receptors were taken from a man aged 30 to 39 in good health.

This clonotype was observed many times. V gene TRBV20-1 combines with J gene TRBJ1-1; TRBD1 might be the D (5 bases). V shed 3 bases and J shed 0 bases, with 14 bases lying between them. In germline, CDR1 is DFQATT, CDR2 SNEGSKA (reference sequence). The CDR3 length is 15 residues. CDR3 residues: CSARMRGQVNTEAFF. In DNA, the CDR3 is TGCAGTGCTAGGATGAGGGGTCAAGTGAACACTGAAGCTTTCTTT.

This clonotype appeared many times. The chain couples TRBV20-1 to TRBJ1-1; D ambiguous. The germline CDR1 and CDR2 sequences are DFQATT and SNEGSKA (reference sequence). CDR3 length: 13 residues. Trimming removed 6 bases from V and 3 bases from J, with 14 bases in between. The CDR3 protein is CSAPGSAYTEAFF. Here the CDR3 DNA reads TGCAGTGCCCCTGGGTCCGCCTACACTGAAGCTTTCTTT.

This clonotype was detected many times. CDR3 nucleotide sequence: TGCGCCAGCAGCTTGGATCTAGCGGGAGACGAGCAGTACTTC. Its translation is CASSLDLAGDEQYF. V gene TRBV5-1 combines with J gene TRBJ2-7, with 10 bases fitting TRBD2. After removal of 0 bases from V and 5 bases from J, the junction contained 2 bases not matched to a gene. The CDR3 length is 14 residues. Germline V gene data show CDR1 as SGHRS and CDR2 as YFSETQ.

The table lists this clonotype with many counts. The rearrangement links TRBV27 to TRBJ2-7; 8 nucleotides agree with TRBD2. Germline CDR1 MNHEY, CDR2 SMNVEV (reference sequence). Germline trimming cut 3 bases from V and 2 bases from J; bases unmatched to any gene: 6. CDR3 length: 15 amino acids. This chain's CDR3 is CASSFFAGGTYEQYF. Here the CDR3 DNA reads TGTGCCAGCAGTTTTTTTGCGGGGGGAACCTACGAGCAGTACTTC.

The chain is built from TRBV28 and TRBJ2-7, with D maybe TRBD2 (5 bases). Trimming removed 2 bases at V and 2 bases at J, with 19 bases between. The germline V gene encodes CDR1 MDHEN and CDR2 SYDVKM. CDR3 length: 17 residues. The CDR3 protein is CASSLGSARGSPYEQYF. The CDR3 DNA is TGTGCCAGCAGTTTAGGATCGGCTCGCGGGTCCCCCTACGAGCAGTACTTC. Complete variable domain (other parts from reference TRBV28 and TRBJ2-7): DVKVTQSSRYLVKRTGEKVFLECVQDMDHENMFWYRQDPGLGLRLIYFSYDVKMKEKGDIPEGYSVSREKKERFSLILESASTNQTSMYLCASSLGSARGSPYEQYFGPGTRLTVT.

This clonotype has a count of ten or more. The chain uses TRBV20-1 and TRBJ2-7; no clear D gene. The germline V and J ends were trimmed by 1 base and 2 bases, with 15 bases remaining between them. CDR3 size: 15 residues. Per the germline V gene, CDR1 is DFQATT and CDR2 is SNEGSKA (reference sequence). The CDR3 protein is CSARVMVPTTYEQYF. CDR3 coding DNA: TGCAGTGCTAGAGTTATGGTACCGACGACCTACGAGCAGTACTTC.

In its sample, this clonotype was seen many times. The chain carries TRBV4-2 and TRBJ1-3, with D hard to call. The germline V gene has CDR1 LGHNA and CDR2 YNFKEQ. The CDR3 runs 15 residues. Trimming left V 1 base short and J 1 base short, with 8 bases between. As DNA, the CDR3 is TGTGCCAGCAGCCAAGGGTGGAGTTCTGGAAACACCATATATTTT. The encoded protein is CASSQGWSSGNTIYF.

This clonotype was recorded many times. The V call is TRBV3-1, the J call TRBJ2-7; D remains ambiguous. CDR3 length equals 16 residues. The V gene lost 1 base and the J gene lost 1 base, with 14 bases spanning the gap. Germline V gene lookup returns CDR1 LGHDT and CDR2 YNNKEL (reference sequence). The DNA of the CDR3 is TGTGCCAGCAGCCAAGCCCAAGACATAAGATCCTACGAGCAGTACTTC. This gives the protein CASSQAQDIRSYEQYF.

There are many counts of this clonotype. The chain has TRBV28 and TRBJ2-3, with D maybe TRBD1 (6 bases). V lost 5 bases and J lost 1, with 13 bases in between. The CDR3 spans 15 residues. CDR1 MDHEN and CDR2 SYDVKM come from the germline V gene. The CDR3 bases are TGTGCCAGCAGTAGAAGGGACACGGGCACAGATACGCAGTATTTT. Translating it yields CASSRRDTGTDTQYF.

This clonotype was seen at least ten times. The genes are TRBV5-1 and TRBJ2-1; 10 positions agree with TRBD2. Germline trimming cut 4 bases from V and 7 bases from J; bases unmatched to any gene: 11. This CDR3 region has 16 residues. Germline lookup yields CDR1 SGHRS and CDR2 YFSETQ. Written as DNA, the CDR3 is TGCGCCAGCAGCCTCAAGCTAGCGGGAGTATTTAATGAGCAGTTCTTC. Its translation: CASSLKLAGVFNEQFF.

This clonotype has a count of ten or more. The CDR3 sequence is CASSLDLGERQRYNEQFF. The CDR3 DNA follows: TGCGCCAGCAGCTTGGACCTGGGGGAGCGGCAACGGTACAATGAGCAGTTCTTC. This rearrangement joins TRBV5-1 to TRBJ2-1; D assignment may be TRBD1 or TRBD2 (5 bases each). The CDR3 is made up of 18 amino acids. V lost 0 bases and J lost 4, with 20 bases in between. Germline V gives CDR1 SGHRS, CDR2 YFSETQ.

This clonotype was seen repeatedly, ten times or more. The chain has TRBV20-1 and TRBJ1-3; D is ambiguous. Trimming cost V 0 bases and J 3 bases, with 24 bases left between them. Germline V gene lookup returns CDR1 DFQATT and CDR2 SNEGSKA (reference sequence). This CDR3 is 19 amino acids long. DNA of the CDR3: TGCAGTGCTAGAGATTTTCAAGGCCCCGGGTCTGGCAGTGGAAACACCATATATTTT. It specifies CSARDFQGPGSGSGNTIYF.

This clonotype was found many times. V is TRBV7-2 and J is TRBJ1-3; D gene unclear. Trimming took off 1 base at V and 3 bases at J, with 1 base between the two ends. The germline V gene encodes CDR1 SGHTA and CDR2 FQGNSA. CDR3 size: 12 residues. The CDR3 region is CASSLVGNTIYF. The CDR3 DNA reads TGTGCCAGCAGCTTAGTTGGAAACACCATATATTTT. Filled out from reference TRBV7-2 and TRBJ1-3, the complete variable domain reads GAGVSQSPSNKVTEKGKDVELRCDPISGHTALYWYRQSLGQGLEFLIYFQGNSAPDKSGLPSDRFSAERTGGSVSTLTIQRTQQEDSAVYLCASSLVGNTIYFGEGSWLTVV.

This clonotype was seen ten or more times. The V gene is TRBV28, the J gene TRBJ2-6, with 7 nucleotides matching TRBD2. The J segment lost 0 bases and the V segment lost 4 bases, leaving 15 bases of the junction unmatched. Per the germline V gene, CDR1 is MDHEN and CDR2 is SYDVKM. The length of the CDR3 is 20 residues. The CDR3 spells CASSSPPRLADFSGANVLTF. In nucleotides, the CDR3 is TGTGCCAGCAGTTCCCCTCCGAGGCTAGCGGACTTCTCTGGGGCCAACGTCCTGACTTTC.

Here the CDR3 DNA reads TGCGCCAGCAGCTTGGTTCTACAGGGGACCAAAGAGACCCAGTACTTC. It translates to CASSLVLQGTKETQYF. The V call is TRBV5-1, the J call TRBJ2-5; the match to TRBD1 covers 7 bases. Germline CDR1 and CDR2: SGHRS and YFSETQ. V lost 0 bases, J lost 3 bases, and 8 bases stayed unmatched. The length of the CDR3 is 16 residues.

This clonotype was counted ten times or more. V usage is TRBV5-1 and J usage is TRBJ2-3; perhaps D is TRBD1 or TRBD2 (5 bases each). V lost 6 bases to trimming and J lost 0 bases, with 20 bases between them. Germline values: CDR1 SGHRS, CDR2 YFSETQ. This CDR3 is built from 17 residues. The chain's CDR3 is CASTAPRTGPSTDTQYF. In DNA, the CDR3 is TGCGCCAGCACAGCTCCCCGAACGGGGCCTAGCACAGATACGCAGTATTTT.

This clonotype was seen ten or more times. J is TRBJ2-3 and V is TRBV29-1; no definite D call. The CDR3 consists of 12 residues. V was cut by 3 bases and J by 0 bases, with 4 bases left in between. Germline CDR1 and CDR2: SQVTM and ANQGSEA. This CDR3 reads CSVEASTDTQYF. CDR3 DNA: TGCAGCGTTGAGGCCAGCACAGATACGCAGTATTTT.

The DNA for the CDR3 is TGCAGTGCTACGCTCTTCGGGACAGGGTCAGATACGCAGTATTTT. Translated, it gives CSATLFGTGSDTQYF. The rearrangement joins TRBV20-1 to TRBJ2-3, with 9 bases matching TRBD1. Germline values: CDR1 DFQATT, CDR2 SNEGSKA (reference sequence). J was trimmed by 4 bases and V by 4 bases; bases with no gene match: 9. This CDR3 has 15 residues.

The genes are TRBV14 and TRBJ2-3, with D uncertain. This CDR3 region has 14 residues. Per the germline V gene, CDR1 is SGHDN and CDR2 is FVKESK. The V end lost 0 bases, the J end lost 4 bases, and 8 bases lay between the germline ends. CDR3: CASSQDVFPDTQYF. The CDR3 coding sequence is TGTGCCAGCAGCCAAGACGTATTTCCAGATACGCAGTATTTT.

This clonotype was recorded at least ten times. CDR3 nucleotides: TGTGCCAGCAGCTACGGGGAGAGAGATACGCAGTATTTT. Amino acids: CASSYGERDTQYF. This sequence joins TRBV7-9 and TRBJ2-3; TRBD2 is a possible D gene (5 bases). The CDR3 is 13 residues long. The V end was cut by 4 bases, the J end by 5 bases, with 10 bases between. The germline V gene has CDR1 SEHNR and CDR2 FQNEAQ (reference sequence).

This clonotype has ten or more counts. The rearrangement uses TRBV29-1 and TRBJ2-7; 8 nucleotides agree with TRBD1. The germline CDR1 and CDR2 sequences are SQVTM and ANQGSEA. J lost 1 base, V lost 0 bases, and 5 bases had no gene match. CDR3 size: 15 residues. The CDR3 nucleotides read TGCAGCGTTGAAGATCCCGGACAGGGTTCCTACGAGCAGTACTTC. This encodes CSVEDPGQGSYEQYF.

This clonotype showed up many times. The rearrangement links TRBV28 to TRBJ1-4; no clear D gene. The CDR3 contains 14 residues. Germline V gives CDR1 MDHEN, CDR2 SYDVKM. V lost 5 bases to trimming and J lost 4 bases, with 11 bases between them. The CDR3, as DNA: TGTGCCAGCAGTCCCCTGGGCCTTAATGAAAAACTGTTTTTT. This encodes CASSPLGLNEKLFF.

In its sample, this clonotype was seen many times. For the CDR3, the DNA is TGTGCCAGCTCCCGGAGGACGGAGACCCAGTACTTC. Translation gives CASSRRTETQYF. The chain employs TRBV6-2 or TRBV6-3 and TRBJ2-5; D perhaps matches TRBD2 (5 bases). The germline V gene encodes CDR1 MNHEY and CDR2 SVGEGT. The CDR3 length is 12 residues. Trimming removed 8 bases at V and 5 bases at J, with 12 bases between.

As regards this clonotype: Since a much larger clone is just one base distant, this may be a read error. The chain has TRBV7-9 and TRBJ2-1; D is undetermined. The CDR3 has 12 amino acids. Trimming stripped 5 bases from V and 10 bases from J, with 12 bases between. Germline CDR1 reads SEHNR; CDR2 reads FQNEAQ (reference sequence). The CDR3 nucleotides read TGTGCCAGCAGCCCCCCGGTGTGGGAGCAGTTCTTC. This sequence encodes CASSPPVWEQFF.

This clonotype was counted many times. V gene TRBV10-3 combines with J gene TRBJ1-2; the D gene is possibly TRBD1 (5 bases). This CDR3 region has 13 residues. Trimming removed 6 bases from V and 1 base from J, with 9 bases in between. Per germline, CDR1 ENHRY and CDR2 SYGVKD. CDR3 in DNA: TGTGCCATCAGCAGACAGAATAACTATGGCTACACCTTC. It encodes CAISRQNNYGYTF.

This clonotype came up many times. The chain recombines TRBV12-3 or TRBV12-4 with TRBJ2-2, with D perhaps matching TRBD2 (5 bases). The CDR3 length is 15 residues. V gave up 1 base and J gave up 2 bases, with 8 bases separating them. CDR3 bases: TGTGCCAGCAGTTTAGGGACTTCCAACACCGGGGAGCTGTTTTTT. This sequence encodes CASSLGTSNTGELFF.

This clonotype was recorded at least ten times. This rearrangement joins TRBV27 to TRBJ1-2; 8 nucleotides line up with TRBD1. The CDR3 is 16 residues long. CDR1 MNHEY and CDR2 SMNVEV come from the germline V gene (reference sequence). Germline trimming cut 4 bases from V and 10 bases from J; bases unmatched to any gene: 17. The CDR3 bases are TGTGCCAGCAGTTCTGATTTCTCAGGGGGCAGGGAGGACTACACCTTC. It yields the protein CASSSDFSGGREDYTF.

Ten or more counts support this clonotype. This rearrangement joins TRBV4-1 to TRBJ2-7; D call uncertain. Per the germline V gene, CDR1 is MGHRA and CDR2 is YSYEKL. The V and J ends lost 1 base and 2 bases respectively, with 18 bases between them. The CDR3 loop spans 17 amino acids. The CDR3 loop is CASSQVTAGFLTYEQYF. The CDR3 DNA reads TGCGCCAGCAGCCAAGTAACGGCAGGCTTCCTTACCTACGAGCAGTACTTC.

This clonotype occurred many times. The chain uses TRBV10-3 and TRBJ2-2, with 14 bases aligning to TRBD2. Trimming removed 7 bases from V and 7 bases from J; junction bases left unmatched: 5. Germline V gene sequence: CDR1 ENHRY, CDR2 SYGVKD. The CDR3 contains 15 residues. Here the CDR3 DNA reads TGTGCCATCACCGGACTAGCGGGAGGTAACGGGGAGCTGTTTTTT. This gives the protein CAITGLAGGNGELFF.